This paragraph covers one TCR beta chain sequence. Its antigen is as yet unknown. Looked up from germline, CDR1 is SQVTM and CDR2 is ANQGSEA. V dropped 3 bases and J dropped 0; count of bases not matched to a gene: 1. CDR3 size: 14 residues. The data were taken from a study of cytomegalovirus exposure and HLA in healthy donors. Primers: 60 Vbeta forward and 13 Jbeta reverse. The data were produced by immunoSEQ multiplex PCR, yet TCRdb's version contains in-frame clones alone and is incomplete. The sample lists 170,000 or so clones; 75% to 85% were seen once. Regarding the study as a whole: Researchers reported in a later analysis that a missense DCLRE1C variant was tied to TCR beta V- and J-gene trimming. In a later analysis, parvovirus B19, influenza, CMV and Epstein-Barr virus appeared linked to several top co-occurrence clusters.

This chain uses TRBV29-1 with TRBJ1-3, with 8 nucleotides matching TRBD1. The clonotype was recovered from a man aged 30 to 39 in good health and CMV-seropositive. The material sequenced was PBMCs. CDR3 DNA: TGCAGCGTTGAGACAGGGGACTCTGGAAACACCATATATTTT. Protein product: CSVETGDSGNTIYF.